Here is one T cell receptor (beta chain) with its context. The antigen it binds to is not known. No clone much larger than this one lies a single base away; base qualities are absent. The sample holds other DNA sequences that translate to the same CDR3. The CDR3, from cysteine to phenylalanine, totals 15 residues. The retained sequence is limited to the CDR3, 45 bases, with the frame set at the first base. From the germline V gene, CDR1 is MNHEY and CDR2 is SVGAGI. The V and J ends are trimmed by 0 bases and 0 bases, leaving 9 bases between them. Using the deep immunoSEQ assay, multiplex PCR amplified TCR CDR3 regions from genomic DNA. Extracted genomic DNA from each cell subset was spread evenly across all wells of several immunoSEQ 96-well plates, with each plate serving as a replicate. Each replicate PCR for sorted subsets received about 180 ng genomic DNA, equal to about 30,000 T cell genomes. Purified libraries were measured with a Qubit 3.0 fluorometer, size-checked on a Bioanalyzer 2100, and measured again with the KAPA Library Quantification kit. Every immunoSEQ 96-well plate was sequenced on a dedicated single-read 150-cycle Illumina NextSeq 550 flow cell. The paper's data handling went like this. The immunoSEQ output contained only junctional sequences without quality scores, so filtering could not match that applied to full-length reads. To assign V/J genes and CDR3, sequences were annotated against IMGT germline references using PyIR, a Python wrapper for IgBLAST v1.9. Reads were filtered out if the reads had weak V/J assignments (E-value above 1e-6), no CDR3, stop codons, out-of-frame junctions, or ambiguous translated residues. A V3J clonotype was defined by an identical inferred V gene, J gene, and CDR3 amino acid sequence. Percentage overlap between repertoires was calculated by dividing the number of shared unique clonotypes by the size of the smaller repertoire. Repertoire richness was assessed with RTK rarefaction, the Chao1 estimator, and Recon v2.1 estimates of unobserved clonotypes. OLGA was used to compute generation probabilities for all TCRbeta clonotypes that the gDNA method yielded from several donors. Imported from immuneACCESS, the table was reduced by TCRdb to in-frame sequences with V and J called. These copies leave out some clones; in studies compared against another copy, an unresolved V gene accounts for under half, and the cause of the remainder is not known. That table furnishes V, J and clone size, whereas the DNA furnished D and trimming. A total of around 1.4 million clones appear in this sample, approximately 98.5% of them only once. Around 0.38% of the sample is in the top ten clones.

The source of the sample is a study of shared clonotypes between healthy human individuals (dated by TCRdb to the early 2020s). With regard to the full study: A couple of women and a few men aged 18 to 49 years were included in the cohort. Per donor, three plates each were used for CD4 naive and CD4 memory, two for CD8 naive, and one for CD8 memory. To estimate repertoire size and how much clonotype sharing occurs between individuals, the study deeply sequenced the blood TCR repertoires of five healthy adults. To increase sequencing depth and limit assay-specific biases, TCR repertoire library preparation and sequencing were carried out by different laboratories using diverse techniques. Leukapheresis yielded between about 0.85 and 10 billion PBMCs per donor.

General conclusions and limits of the study: Larger estimated clonotype richness was generally found for naive subsets than for memory subsets. Only blood was sampled, and tissue TCR repertoires likely differ from those in blood. The genetic and exposure-history diversity represented was limited by the small number of donors. Even with the large sequencing depth, rarefaction of the sorted-subset datasets indicated that sequencing was incomplete. Compared with non-shared clonotypes, clonotypes shared by all four sorted-subset donors had higher generation probabilities. Pairwise subsampling indicated that sequencing depth was expected to affect the degree of clonotype sharing among donors. When a few donors were compared, the shared fraction of clonotypes was around 5% for naive CD4, 3.5% to 4% for naive CD8, more than 2% for memory CD4, and 0.35% to 0.5% for memory CD8.

The donors were healthy, HIV-negative adults who had no recently reported acute infections or vaccinations. Every donor was a Caucasian adult living in Nashville, Tennessee, USA. CD4+ T cells were enriched through magnetic negative selection, after which naive cells were positively selected on CD45RA and the remaining negative fraction served as the memory subset. Blood was collected by leukapheresis, and PBMCs were isolated by Ficoll-Histopaque density gradient centrifugation and then cryopreserved in liquid nitrogen vapor phase. Analytical flow cytometry was used to check the purity and quantity of each magnetically sorted T cell population. From each sorted fraction, genomic DNA was isolated and quantified by UV absorbance on a Nanodrop 2000c.

This chain is built from TRBV6-5 and TRBJ2-7; 6 matching bases give a weak D call of TRBD2. The TCR sequence derives from a man aged 25 to 40 in good health. The sequencing sample was made of naive CD4+ T cells sorted from blood. This sample's cell subset or site label indicates: CD45RA+ positively selected. The DNA sequence reads TGTGCCAGCAGTTACTCTGCGGGATACTCCTACGAGCAGTACTTC. This encodes CASSYSAGYSYEQYF.